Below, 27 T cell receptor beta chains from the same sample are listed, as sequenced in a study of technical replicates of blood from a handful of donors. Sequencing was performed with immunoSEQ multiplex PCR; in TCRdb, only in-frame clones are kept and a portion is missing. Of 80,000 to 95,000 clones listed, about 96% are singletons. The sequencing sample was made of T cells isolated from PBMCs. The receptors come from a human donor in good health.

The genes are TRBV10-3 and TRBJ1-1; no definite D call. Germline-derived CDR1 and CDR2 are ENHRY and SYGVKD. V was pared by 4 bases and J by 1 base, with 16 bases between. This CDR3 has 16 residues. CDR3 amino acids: CAISGSLQTPNTEAFF. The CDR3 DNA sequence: TGTGCCATCAGTGGTTCTTTACAGACACCGAACACTGAAGCTTTCTTT.

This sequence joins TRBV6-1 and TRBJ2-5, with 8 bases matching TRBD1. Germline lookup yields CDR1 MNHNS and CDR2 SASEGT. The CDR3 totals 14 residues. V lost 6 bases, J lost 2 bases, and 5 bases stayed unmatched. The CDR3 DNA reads TGTGCCAGCAGGCCCGGACAGGGTCAAGAGACCCAGTACTTC. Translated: CASRPGQGQETQYF.

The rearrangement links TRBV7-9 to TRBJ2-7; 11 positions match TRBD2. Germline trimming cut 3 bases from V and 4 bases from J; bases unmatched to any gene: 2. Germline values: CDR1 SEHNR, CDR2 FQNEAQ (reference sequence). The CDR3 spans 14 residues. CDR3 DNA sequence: TGTGCCAGCAGCTTGACTAGCGGGATATACGAGCAGTACTTC. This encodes CASSLTSGIYEQYF.

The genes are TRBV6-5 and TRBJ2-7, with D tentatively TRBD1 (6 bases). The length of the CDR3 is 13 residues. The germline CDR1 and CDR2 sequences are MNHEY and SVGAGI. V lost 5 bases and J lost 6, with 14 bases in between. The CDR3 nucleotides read TGTGCCAGCAGTCCCTTCCTAGGGGGCGAGCAGTACTTC. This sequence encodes CASSPFLGGEQYF.

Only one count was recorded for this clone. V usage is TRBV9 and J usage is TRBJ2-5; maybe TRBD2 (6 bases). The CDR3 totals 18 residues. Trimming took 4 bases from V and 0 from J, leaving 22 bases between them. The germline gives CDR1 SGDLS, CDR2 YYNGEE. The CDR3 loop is CASSSPPGTPRYQETQYF. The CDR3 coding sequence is TGTGCCAGCAGCTCACCACCTGGGACTCCTAGGTACCAAGAGACCCAGTACTTC.

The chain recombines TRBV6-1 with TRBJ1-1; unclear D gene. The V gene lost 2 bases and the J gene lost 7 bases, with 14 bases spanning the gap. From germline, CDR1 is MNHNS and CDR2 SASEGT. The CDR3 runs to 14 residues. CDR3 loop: CASSETRGGGEAFF. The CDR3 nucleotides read TGTGCCAGCAGTGAAACCCGCGGAGGAGGTGAAGCTTTCTTT.

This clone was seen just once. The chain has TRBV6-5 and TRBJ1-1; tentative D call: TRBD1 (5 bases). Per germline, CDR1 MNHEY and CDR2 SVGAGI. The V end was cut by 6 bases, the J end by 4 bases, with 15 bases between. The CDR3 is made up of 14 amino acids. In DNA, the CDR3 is TGTGCCAGCAGCCACGGGGGGGGAGGCACTGAAGCTTTCTTT. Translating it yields CASSHGGGGTEAFF.

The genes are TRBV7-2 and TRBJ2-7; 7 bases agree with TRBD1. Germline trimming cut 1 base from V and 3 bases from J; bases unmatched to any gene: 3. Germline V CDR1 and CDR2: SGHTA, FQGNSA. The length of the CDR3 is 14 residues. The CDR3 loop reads CASSLDRGSYEQYF. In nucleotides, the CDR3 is TGTGCCAGCAGCTTAGACAGGGGAAGCTACGAGCAGTACTTC.

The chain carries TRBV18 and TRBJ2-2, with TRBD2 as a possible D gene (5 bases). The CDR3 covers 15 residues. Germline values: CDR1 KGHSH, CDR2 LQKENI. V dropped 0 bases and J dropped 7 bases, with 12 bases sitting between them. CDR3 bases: TGTGCCAGCTCACCACCTTCGCCGGGGTTCGGGGAGCTGTTTTTT. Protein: CASSPPSPGFGELFF.

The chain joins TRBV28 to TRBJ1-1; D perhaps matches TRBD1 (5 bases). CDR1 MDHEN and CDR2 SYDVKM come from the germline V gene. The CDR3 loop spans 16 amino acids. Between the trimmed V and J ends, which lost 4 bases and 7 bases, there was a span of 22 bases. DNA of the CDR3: TGTGCCAGCAGTTCCGCCGTGGTGGCAGGGTTAGGTGAAGCTTTCTTT. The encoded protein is CASSSAVVAGLGEAFF.

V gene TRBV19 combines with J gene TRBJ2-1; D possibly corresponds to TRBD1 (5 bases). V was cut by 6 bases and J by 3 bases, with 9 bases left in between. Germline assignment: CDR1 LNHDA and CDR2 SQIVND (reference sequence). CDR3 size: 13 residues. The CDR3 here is CASSPQGYNEQFF. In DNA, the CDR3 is TGTGCCAGTAGCCCTCAGGGCTACAATGAGCAGTTCTTC.

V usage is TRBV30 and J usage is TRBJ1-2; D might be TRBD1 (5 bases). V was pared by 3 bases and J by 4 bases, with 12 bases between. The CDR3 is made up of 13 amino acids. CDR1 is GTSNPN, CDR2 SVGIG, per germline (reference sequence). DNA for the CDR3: TGTGCCTGGAGGGAACAGGCGGTCTATGGCTACACCTTC. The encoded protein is CAWREQAVYGYTF. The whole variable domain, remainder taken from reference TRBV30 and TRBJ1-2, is SQTIHQWPATLVQPVGSPLSLECTVEGTSNPNLYWYRQAAGRGLQLLFYSVGIGQISSEVPQNLSASRPQDRQFILSSKKLLLSDSGFYLCAWREQAVYGYTFGSGTRLTVV.

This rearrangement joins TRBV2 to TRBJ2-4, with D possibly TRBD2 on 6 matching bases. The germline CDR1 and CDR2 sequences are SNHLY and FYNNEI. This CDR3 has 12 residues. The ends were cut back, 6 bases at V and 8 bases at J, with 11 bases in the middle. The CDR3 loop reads CASSWTIDIQYF. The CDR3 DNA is TGTGCCAGCAGCTGGACTATCGACATTCAGTACTTC.

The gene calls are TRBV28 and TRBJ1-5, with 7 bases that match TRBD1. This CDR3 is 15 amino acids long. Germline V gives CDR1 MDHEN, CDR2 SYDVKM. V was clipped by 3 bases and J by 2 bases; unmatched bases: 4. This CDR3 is CASSFGTAGNQPQHF. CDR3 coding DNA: TGTGCCAGCAGTTTTGGGACAGCAGGCAATCAGCCCCAGCATTTT.

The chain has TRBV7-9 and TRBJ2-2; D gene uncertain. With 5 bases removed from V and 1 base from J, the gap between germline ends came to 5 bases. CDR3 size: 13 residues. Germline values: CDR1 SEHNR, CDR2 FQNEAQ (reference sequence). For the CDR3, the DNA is TGTGCCAGCAGCCCTGTGAACACCGGGGAGCTGTTTTTT. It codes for CASSPVNTGELFF.

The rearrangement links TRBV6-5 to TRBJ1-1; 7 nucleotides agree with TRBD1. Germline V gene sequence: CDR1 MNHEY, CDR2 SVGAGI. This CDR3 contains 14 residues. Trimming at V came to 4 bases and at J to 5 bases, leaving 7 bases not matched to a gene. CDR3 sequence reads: CASSSTGWRTEAFF. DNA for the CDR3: TGTGCCAGCAGTTCGACAGGGTGGCGAACTGAAGCTTTCTTT.

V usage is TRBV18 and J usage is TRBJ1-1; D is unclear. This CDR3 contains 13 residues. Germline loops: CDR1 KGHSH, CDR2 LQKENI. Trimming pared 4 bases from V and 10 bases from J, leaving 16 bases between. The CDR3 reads CASSQGNTPGAFF. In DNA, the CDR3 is TGTGCCAGCTCACAAGGAAACACCCCGGGAGCTTTCTTT.

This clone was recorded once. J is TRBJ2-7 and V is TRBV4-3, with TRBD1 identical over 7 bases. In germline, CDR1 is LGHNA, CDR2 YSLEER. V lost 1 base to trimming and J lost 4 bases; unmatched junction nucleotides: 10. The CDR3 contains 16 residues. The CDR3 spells CASSQGTGSVVYEQYF. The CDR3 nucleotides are TGCGCCAGCAGCCAAGGGACAGGCTCTGTCGTTTACGAGCAGTACTTC.

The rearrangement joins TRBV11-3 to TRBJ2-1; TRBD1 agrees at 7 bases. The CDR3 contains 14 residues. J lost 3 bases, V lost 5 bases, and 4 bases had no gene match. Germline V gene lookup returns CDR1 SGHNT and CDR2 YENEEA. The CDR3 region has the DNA TGTGCCAGCAGCCAGGGGGTAAACTACAATGAGCAGTTCTTC. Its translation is CASSQGVNYNEQFF.

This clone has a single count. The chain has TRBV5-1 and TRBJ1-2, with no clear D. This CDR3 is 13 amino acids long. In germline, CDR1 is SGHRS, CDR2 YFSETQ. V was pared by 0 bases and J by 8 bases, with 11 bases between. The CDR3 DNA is TGCGCCAGCAGCTTGGGGGGAGGGAAAGGCTACACCTTC. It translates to CASSLGGGKGYTF.

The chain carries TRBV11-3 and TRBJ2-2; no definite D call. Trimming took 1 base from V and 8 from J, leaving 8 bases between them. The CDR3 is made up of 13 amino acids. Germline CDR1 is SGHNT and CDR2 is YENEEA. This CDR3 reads CASSLVPGGELFF. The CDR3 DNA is TGTGCCAGCAGCTTAGTTCCGGGTGGGGAGCTGTTTTTT.

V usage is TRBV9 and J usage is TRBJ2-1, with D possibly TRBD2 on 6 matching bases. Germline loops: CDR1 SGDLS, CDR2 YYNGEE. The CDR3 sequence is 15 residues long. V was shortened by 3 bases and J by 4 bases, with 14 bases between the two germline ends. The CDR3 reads CASSGGLASYNEQFF. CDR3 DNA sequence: TGTGCCAGCAGCGGGGGACTCGCTAGTTACAATGAGCAGTTCTTC.

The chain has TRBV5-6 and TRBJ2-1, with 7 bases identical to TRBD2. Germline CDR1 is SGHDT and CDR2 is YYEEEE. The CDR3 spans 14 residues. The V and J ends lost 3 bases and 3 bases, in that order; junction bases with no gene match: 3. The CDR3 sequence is CASSWGGIYNEQFF. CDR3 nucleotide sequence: TGTGCCAGCAGCTGGGGGGGAATCTACAATGAGCAGTTCTTC.

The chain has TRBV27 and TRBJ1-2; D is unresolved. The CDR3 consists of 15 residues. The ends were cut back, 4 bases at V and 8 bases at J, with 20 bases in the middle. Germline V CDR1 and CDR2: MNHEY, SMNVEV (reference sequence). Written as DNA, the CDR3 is TGTGCCAGCAGTTCGAGGGCCCTAGGGATAGAGGGCTACACCTTC. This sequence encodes CASSSRALGIEGYTF.

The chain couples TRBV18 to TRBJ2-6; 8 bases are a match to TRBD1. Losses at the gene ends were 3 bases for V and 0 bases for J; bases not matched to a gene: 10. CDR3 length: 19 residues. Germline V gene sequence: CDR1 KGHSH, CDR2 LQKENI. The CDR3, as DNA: TGTGCCAGCTCACCGTCGAATGGACAGGGCGTCTCTGGGGCCAACGTCCTGACTTTC. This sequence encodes CASSPSNGQGVSGANVLTF. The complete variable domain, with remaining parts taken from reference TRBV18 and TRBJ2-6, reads NAGVMQNPRHLVRRRGQEARLRCSPMKGHSHVYWYRQLPEEGLKFMVYLQKENIIDESGMPKERFSAEFPKEGPSILRIQQVVRGDSAAYFCASSPSNGQGVSGANVLTFGAGSRLTVL.

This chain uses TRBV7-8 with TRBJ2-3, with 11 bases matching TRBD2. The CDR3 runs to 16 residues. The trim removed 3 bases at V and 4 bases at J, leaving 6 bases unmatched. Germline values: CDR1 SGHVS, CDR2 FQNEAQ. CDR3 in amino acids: CASSFVIAGGPDTQYF. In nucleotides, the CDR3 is TGTGCCAGCAGCTTCGTAATAGCGGGAGGGCCAGATACGCAGTATTTT.

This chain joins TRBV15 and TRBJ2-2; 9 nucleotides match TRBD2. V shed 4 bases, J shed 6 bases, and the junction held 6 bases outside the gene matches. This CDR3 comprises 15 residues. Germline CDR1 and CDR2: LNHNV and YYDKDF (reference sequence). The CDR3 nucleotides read TGTGCCACCAGCAAGCTGGGCGGGGGGGCCGGGGAGCTGTTTTTT. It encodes CATSKLGGGAGELFF.